This entry lists 18 T cell receptor beta chains sequenced from one sample in a study of Tregs in tolerant kidney transplant recipients. Clones were sequenced by immunoSEQ multiplex PCR, and TCRdb holds only the in-frame ones, with some missing. The specimen's table records 48,000 or so clones. The sequenced sample was CD4+ T cells from blood, obtained before the transplant. The receptors derive from a human donor who received a combined kidney and bone marrow transplant.

The sequenced CDR3 bases are TGTGCCAGCAGTGAAGAAGTGGGGGCAGCTTACACTGAA. It encodes CASSEEVGAAYTE. The whole CDR3 protein is CASSEEVGAAYTEAFF. This rearrangement joins TRBV6-1 to TRBJ1-1, with a weak D call TRBD1 (6 bases). The read stops 3 residues short of the end of the CDR3; the missing end is completed from the germline J gene. The CDR3 is made up of 16 amino acids. Per the germline V gene, CDR1 is MNHNS and CDR2 is SASEGT. V lost 1 base, J lost 3 bases, and 15 bases lay in between.

Worth noting for this clone: From the germline J gene comes the end of the CDR3, since the read stops 3 residues before it. The V and J genes are TRBV19 and TRBJ2-2, with 11 bases matching TRBD2. The CDR3 totals 18 residues. Unmatched junction bases numbered 6, after V lost 3 bases and J lost 0 bases. Germline CDR1 and CDR2: LNHDA and SQIVND (reference sequence). CDR3 in amino acids: CASSIRASGGTNTGELFF. The sequenced CDR3 bases are TGTGCCAGTAGTATCCGGGCTAGCGGGGGGACGAACACCGGGGAG.

Regarding this clone: The read is 3 residues too short to cover the CDR3 end, so that end is filled in from the germline J gene. The rearrangement links TRBV5-1 to TRBJ2-4; 11 nucleotides agree with TRBD2. Trimming at V came to 3 bases and at J to 0 bases, leaving 8 bases not matched to a gene. CDR3 size: 18 residues. Germline lookup yields CDR1 SGHRS and CDR2 YFSETQ. The DNA read from the CDR3 is TGCGCCAGCAGCTCACAGTTAGCGGGAGGGCCAGCCAAAAACATT. This translates into CASSSQLAGGPAKNI. The complete CDR3 sequence is CASSSQLAGGPAKNIQYF.

In regard to this clone: The read gets to within 3 residues of the CDR3 end, and the germline J gene fills in the rest. This sequence joins TRBV10-3 and TRBJ2-7, with TRBD2 matching over 10 bases. The V and J ends lost 4 bases and 5 bases, in that order; junction bases with no gene match: 5. This CDR3 is built from 14 residues. In germline, CDR1 is ENHRY, CDR2 SYGVKD. This CDR3 reads CAISGGLATDEQYF. The sequenced part of the CDR3 DNA is TGTGCCATCAGTGGGGGACTAGCGACAGACGAG.

About this clone: The read halts 3 residues ahead of the CDR3 end, with the missing end drawn from the germline J gene. J is TRBJ1-1 and V is TRBV15; D perhaps matches TRBD1 (6 bases). Germline V lookup: CDR1 LNHNV, CDR2 YYDKDF (reference sequence). The length of the CDR3 is 13 residues. Here the CDR3 reads CASSTMDGGRAFF. The CDR3 DNA, read in part, is TGTGCCTCCTCGACGATGGATGGGGGCCGG.

As regards this clone: The read ends 3 residues shy of where the CDR3 ends; the end is completed using the germline J gene. The gene calls are TRBV2 and TRBJ2-7, with 8 bases identical to TRBD2. The germline V gene has CDR1 SNHLY and CDR2 FYNNEI. The V and J ends lost 6 bases and 3 bases, in that order; junction bases with no gene match: 7. The CDR3 has 14 residues. The CDR3 is CASSVSGRVYEQYF. CDR3 DNA (partial): TGTGCCAGCAGCGTGAGCGGGAGAGTCTACGAG.

A remark on this clone: The read falls 3 residues short of the CDR3 end, and the missing part is taken from the germline J gene. This sequence joins TRBV20-1 and TRBJ2-2; 9 nucleotides agree with TRBD2. This CDR3 contains 16 residues. Trimming at V came to 2 bases and at J to 8 bases, leaving 12 bases not matched to a gene. CDR1 DFQATT and CDR2 SNEGSKA come from the germline V gene (reference sequence). The DNA read from the CDR3 is TGCAGTGCTAGATTCTCCGGACTAGCGCTCTCTGGGGAG. Translating it yields CSARFSGLALSGE. The full CDR3 sequence reads CSARFSGLALSGELFF.

Notes on this clone: The read falls 3 residues short of the CDR3 end, and the missing part is taken from the germline J gene. The rearrangement links TRBV4-2 to TRBJ2-5; D is possibly TRBD2 (7 bases). V gave up 5 bases and J gave up 4 bases, with 17 bases separating them. The CDR3 contains 15 residues. CDR1 LGHNA and CDR2 YNFKEQ come from the germline V gene. The covered CDR3 bases are TGTGCCAGCAGCACAAAGGGGGGGGGAGGAGAGACC. Amino acids: CASSTKGGGGET. The whole CDR3 sequence is CASSTKGGGGETQYF.

About this clone itself: With the read ending 3 residues before the CDR3 end, the germline J gene is used to fill in that end. This chain uses TRBV7-2 with TRBJ1-1, with D uncertain. CDR1 SGHTA and CDR2 FQGNSA come from the germline V gene. The CDR3 is 14 amino acids. V lost 1 base to trimming and J lost 2 bases, with 8 bases between them. Partial CDR3 DNA: TGTGCCAGCAGCTTAGTGGCCAGAAACACTGAA. Protein product: CASSLVARNTE. The full CDR3 protein is CASSLVARNTEAFF. The full variable domain, in which reference TRBV7-2 and TRBJ1-1 provide the parts outside the CDR3, is GAGVSQSPSNKVTEKGKDVELRCDPISGHTALYWYRQSLGQGLEFLIYFQGNSAPDKSGLPSDRFSAERTGGSVSTLTIQRTQQEDSAVYLCASSLVARNTEAFFGQGTRLTVV.

About this clone itself: The read terminates 3 residues ahead of where the CDR3 ends, so the germline J gene completes it. V gene TRBV2 combines with J gene TRBJ1-2; 8 bases align to TRBD1. Germline V gives CDR1 SNHLY, CDR2 FYNNEI. V lost 4 bases and J lost 4; bases outside the gene matches: 8. The CDR3 covers 15 residues. CDR3: CASSASNTGGYGYTF. CDR3 DNA (partial): TGTGCCAGCAGTGCATCAAACACAGGGGGCTATGGC. Drawing the rest from reference TRBV2 and TRBJ1-2, the complete variable domain is EPEVTQTPSHQVTQMGQEVILRCVPISNHLYFYWYRQILGQKVEFLVSFYNNEISEKSEIFDDQFSVERPDGSNFTLKIRSTKLEDSAMYFCASSASNTGGYGYTFGSGTRLTVV.

Note on this clone: The CDR3 end lies 3 residues beyond the end of the read and is filled in from the germline J gene. The chain recombines TRBV2 with TRBJ1-5; 11 bases are shared with TRBD1. The V and J ends lost 6 bases and 6 bases, in that order; junction bases with no gene match: 16. This CDR3 has 18 residues. The germline V gene encodes CDR1 SNHLY and CDR2 FYNNEI. CDR3 sequence reads: CASSPGQGVFLGSQPQHF. Incomplete CDR3 DNA: TGTGCCAGCAGCCCGGGACAGGGGGTTTTTCTGGGGAGTCAGCCC. The variable domain in full, completed from reference TRBV2 and TRBJ1-5, reads EPEVTQTPSHQVTQMGQEVILRCVPISNHLYFYWYRQILGQKVEFLVSFYNNEISEKSEIFDDQFSVERPDGSNFTLKIRSTKLEDSAMYFCASSPGQGVFLGSQPQHFGDGTRLSIL.

To note about this clone: The read terminates 3 residues before the CDR3 end, so the remaining end is supplied by the germline J gene. The genes are TRBV19 and TRBJ1-2; D is perhaps TRBD1 (6 bases). Germline CDR1 is LNHDA and CDR2 is SQIVND (reference sequence). Trimming shortened V by 6 bases and J by 4 bases, and 15 bases separated the two germline ends. CDR3 length equals 14 residues. The CDR3 sequence is CASRETGGSYGYTF. Incomplete CDR3 DNA: TGTGCCAGTAGGGAGACAGGAGGGAGCTATGGC.

A remark on this clone: Read data end 3 residues before the CDR3 end; the end is taken from the germline J gene. This chain joins TRBV5-4 and TRBJ2-3; TRBD2 aligns across 8 bases. There are 15 residues in the CDR3. V was clipped by 2 bases and J by 6 bases; unmatched bases: 8. In germline, CDR1 is SGHNT, CDR2 YYREEE (reference sequence). The CDR3 region is CASSFGLADFDTQYF. The CDR3 DNA, read in part, is TGTGCCAGCAGCTTCGGACTAGCAGATTTTGATACG.

Note on this clone: An end of the junction differs from the germline gene, which may be a read error. The read ends 3 residues before the CDR3 terminus; that terminus is restored from the germline J gene. V is TRBV18 and J is TRBJ1-2; 7 bases agree with TRBD1. The germline V gene encodes CDR1 KGHSH and CDR2 LQKENI. The CDR3 runs to 14 residues. CDR3 DNA, as far as it was read: TGTGCCAGCTCACCCATGACAGGGACGTATGAC. Its translation is CASSPMTGTYD. The CDR3 reads in full as CASSPMTGTYDYTF.

About this clone itself: An end of the junction does not agree with germline; a read error may underlie this. The CDR3 end lies 3 residues beyond the end of the read and is filled in from the germline J gene. The genes are TRBV10-3 and TRBJ1-5; maybe TRBD1 (5 bases). This CDR3 comprises 15 residues. Germline values: CDR1 ENHRY, CDR2 SYGVKD. The CDR3: CAISESGGSSQPQHF. CDR3 bases read: TGTGCCATCAGTGAGTCTGGGGGGAGCAGTCAGCCC.

Regarding this clone: The read halts 3 residues ahead of the CDR3 end, with the missing end drawn from the germline J gene. V gene TRBV19 combines with J gene TRBJ1-1; D unresolved. This CDR3 is built from 14 residues. Germline V CDR1 and CDR2: LNHDA, SQIVND (reference sequence). V was clipped by 3 bases and J by 4 bases, with 12 bases between them. The CDR3 bases that were read are TGTGCCAGTAGTATCAGCAGGCCGAGCACTGAA. The encoded protein is CASSISRPSTE. The entire CDR3 protein reads CASSISRPSTEAFF.

Concerning this clone itself: The read is 3 residues too short to cover the CDR3 end, so that end is filled in from the germline J gene. This chain uses TRBV10-3 with TRBJ1-2, with D maybe TRBD1 (6 bases). The CDR3 covers 15 residues. V was shortened by 3 bases and J by 3 bases, with 14 bases between the two germline ends. The germline V gene encodes CDR1 ENHRY and CDR2 SYGVKD. Incomplete CDR3 DNA: TGTGCCATCAGTGACCGGGGGGCGCGTGACTATGGC. Residues: CAISDRGARDYG. In full, the CDR3 is CAISDRGARDYGYTF.

Points on this clone: The CDR3 goes on 3 residues after the read ends, and that part is filled in from the germline J gene. V and J are TRBV20-1 and TRBJ1-1, with no clear D. The CDR3 has 13 amino acids. In germline, CDR1 is DFQATT, CDR2 SNEGSKA (reference sequence). Trimming cost V 8 bases and J 1 base, with 14 bases left between them. CDR3 DNA, as far as it was read: TGCAGTACCGAGCGCCCTGCGAACACTGAA. Translating gives CSTERPANTE. The whole CDR3 protein reads CSTERPANTEAFF.